This T cell receptor (beta chain) was found in a study of blood T cell repertoires in COVID-19. For the study at large: PBMCs, B-cell-depleted T cells, or T cells provided the cDNA or gDNA that made up the material.

Repertoires were generated with immunoSEQ multiplex PCR, while TCRdb's copy carries only in-frame clones and drops some. The profile shows approximately 470,000 clones, 75% to 90% of them singletons. The V and J ends lost 3 bases and 8 bases respectively, with 40 bases between them. Germline V gene data show CDR1 as GTSNPN and CDR2 as SVGIG (reference sequence). The CDR3 sequence is 21 residues long. The rearrangement uses TRBV30 and TRBJ1-2; D may be TRBD1 (5 bases). The source is a human donor in a cohort sampled during active COVID-19. Sequenced sample: peripheral blood. CDR3 region: CAWSVGGSGNSRIHSNVGYTF. The CDR3 DNA follows: TGTGCCTGGAGCGTCGGGGGGTCGGGTAACAGTCGAATCCACTCTAACGTCGGCTACACCTTC.